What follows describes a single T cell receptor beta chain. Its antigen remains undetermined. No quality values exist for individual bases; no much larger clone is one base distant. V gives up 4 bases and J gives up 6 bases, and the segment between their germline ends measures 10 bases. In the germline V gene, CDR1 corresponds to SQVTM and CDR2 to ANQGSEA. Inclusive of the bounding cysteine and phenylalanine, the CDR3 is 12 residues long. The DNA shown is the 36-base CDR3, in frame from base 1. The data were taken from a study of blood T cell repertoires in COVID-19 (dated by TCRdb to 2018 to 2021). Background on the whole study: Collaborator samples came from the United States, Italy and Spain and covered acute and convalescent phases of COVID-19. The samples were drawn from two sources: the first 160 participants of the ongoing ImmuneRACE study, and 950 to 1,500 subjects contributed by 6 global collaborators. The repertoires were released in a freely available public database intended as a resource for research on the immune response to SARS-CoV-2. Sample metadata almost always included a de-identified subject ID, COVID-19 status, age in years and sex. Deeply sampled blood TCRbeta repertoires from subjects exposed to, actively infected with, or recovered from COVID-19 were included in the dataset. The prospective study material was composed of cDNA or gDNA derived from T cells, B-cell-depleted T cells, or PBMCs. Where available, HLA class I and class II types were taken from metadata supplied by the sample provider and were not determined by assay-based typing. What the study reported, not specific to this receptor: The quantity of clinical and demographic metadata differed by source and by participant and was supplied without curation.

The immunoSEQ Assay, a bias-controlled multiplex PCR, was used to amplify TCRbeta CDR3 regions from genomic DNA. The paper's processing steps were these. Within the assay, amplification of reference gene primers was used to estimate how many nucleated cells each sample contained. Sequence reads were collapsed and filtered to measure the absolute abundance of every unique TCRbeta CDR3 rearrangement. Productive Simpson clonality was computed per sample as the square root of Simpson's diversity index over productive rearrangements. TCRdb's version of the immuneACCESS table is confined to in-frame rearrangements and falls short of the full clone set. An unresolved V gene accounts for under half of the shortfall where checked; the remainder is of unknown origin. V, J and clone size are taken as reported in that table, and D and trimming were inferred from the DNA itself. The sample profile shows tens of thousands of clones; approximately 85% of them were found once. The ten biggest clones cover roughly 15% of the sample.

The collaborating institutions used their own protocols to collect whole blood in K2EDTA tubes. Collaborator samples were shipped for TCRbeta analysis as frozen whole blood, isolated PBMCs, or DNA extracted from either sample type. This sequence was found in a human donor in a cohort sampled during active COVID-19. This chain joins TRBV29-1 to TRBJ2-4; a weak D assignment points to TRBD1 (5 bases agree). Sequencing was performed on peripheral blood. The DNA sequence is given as TGCAGCGTTGGACAGCCGGGAAACATTCAGTACTTC. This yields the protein CSVGQPGNIQYF.